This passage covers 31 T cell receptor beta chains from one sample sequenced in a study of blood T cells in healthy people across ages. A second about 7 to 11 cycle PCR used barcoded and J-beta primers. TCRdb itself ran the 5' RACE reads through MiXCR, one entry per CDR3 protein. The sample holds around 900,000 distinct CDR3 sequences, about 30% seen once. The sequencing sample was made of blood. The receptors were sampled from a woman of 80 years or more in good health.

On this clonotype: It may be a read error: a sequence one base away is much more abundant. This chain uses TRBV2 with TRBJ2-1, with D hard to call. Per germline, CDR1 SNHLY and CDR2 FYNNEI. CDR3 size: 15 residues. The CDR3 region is CASSDSLSSHNEQFF. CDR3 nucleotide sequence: TGTGCCAGCAGTGACTCCTTGAGCTCCCACAATGAGCAGTTCTTC.

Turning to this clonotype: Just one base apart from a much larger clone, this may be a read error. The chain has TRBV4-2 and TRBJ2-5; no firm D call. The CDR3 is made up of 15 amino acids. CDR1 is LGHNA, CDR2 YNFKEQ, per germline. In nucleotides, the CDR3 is TGTGTCAGCAGCCCCTCTCGGGCTAAGGGAGAGACCCAGTACTTC. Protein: CVSSPSRAKGETQYF.

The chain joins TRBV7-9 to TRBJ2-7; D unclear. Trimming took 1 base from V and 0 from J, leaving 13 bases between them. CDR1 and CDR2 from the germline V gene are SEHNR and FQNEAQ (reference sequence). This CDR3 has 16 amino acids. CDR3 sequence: CASSLGEILGSYEQYF. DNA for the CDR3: TGTGCCAGCAGCTTAGGTGAGATTTTGGGCTCCTACGAGCAGTACTTC. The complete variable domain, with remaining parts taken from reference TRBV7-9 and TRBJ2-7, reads DTGVSQNPRHKITKRGQNVTFRCDPISEHNRLYWYRQTLGQGPEFLTYFQNEAQLEKSRLLSDRFSAERPKGSFSTLEIQRTEQGDSAMYLCASSLGEILGSYEQYFGPGTRLTVT.

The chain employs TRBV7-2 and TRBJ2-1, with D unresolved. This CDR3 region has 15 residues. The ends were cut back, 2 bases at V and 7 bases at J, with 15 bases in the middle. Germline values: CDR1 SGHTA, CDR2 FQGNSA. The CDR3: CASSLIRLPRNEQFF. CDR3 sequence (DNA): TGTGCCAGCAGCTTAATCAGACTCCCACGGAATGAGCAGTTCTTC.

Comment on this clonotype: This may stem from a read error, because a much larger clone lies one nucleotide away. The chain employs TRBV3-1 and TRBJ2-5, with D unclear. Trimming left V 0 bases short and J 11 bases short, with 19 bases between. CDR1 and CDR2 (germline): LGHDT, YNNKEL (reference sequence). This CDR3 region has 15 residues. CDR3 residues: CASSQDTIGKSEQYF. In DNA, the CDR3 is TGTGCCAGCAGCCAAGATACAATAGGGAAGTCTGAGCAGTACTTC.

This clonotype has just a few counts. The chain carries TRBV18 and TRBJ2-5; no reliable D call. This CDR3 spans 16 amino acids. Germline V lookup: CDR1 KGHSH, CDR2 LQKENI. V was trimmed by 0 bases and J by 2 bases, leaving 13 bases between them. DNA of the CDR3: TGTGCCAGCTCACCACCTAAGGCTACGACACAAGAGACCCAGTACTTC. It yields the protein CASSPPKATTQETQYF.

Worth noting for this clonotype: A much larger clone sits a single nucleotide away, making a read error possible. The CDR3 protein is CASPPGINEQYF. The DNA for the CDR3 is TGTGCCAGCCCACCGGGGATCAACGAGCAGTACTTC. The rearrangement links TRBV18 to TRBJ2-7, with TRBD2 as a possible D gene (5 bases). The germline gives CDR1 KGHSH, CDR2 LQKENI. The CDR3 totals 12 residues.

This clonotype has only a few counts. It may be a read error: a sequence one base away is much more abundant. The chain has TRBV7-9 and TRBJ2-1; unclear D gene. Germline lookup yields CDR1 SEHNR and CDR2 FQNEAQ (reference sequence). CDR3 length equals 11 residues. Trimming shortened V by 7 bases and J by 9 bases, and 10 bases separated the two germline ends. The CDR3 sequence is CASTSCREQFF. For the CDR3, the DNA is TGTGCCAGCACCTCCTGCCGTGAGCAGTTCTTC.

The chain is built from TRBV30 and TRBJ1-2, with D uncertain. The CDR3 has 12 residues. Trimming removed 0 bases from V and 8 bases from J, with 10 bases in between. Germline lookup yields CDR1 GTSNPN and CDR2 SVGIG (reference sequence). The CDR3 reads CAWSVYPGGYTF. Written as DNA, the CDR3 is TGTGCCTGGAGTGTATATCCGGGCGGCTACACCTTC.

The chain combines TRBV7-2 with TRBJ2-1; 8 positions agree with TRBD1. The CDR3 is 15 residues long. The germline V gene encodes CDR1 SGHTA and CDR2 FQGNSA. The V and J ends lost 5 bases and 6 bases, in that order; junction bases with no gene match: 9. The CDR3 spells CASSKTGVVANEQFF. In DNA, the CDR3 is TGTGCCAGCAGCAAGACAGGGGTAGTTGCCAATGAGCAGTTCTTC.

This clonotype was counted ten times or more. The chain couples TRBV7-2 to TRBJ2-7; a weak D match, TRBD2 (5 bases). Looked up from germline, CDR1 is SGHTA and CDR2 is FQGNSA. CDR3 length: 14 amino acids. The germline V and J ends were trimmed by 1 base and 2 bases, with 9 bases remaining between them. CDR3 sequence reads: CASSLGRGAYEQYF. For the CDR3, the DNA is TGTGCCAGCAGCTTAGGCCGGGGAGCCTACGAGCAGTACTTC.

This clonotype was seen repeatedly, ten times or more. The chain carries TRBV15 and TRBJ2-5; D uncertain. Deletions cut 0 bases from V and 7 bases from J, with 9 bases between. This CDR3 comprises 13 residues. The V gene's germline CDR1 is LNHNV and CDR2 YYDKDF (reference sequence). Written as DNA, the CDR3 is TGTGCCACCAGCAGAGATGGGGTCGGGACCCAGTACTTC. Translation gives CATSRDGVGTQYF.

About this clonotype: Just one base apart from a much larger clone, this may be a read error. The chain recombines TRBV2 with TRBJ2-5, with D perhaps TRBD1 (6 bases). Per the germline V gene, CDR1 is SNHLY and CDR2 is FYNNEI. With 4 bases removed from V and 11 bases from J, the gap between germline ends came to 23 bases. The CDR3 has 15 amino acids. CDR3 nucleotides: TGTGCCAGCAGTGTATTCCAGGGGTCCTACAATGAGCAGTACTTC. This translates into CASSVFQGSYNEQYF.

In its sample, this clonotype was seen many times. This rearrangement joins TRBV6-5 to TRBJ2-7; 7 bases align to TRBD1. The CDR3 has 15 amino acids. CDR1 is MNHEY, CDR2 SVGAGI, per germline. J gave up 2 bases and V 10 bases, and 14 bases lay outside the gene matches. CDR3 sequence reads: CATKPDRQGAYEQYF. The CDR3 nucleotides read TGTGCCACCAAACCGGACCGACAGGGAGCCTACGAGCAGTACTTC.

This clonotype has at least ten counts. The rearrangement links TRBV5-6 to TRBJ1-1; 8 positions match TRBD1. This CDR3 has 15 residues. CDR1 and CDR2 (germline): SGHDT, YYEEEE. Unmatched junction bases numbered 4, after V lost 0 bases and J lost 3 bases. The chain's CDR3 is CASSLARGPYTEAFF. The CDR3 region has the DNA TGTGCCAGCAGCTTGGCCAGGGGGCCGTACACTGAAGCTTTCTTT.

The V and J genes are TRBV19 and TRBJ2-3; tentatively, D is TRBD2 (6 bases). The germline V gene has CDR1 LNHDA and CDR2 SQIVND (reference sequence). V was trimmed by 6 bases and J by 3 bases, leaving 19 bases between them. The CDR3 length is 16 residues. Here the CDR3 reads CASSPRRGWGTDTQYF. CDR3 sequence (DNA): TGTGCCAGTAGCCCCCGGAGGGGCTGGGGGACAGATACGCAGTATTTT.

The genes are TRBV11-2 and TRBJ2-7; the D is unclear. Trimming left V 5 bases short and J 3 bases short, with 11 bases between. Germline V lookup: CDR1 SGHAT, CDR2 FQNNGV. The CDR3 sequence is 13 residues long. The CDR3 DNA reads TGTGCCAGCAGCCCCCAAGAAATCTACGAGCAGTACTTC. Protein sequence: CASSPQEIYEQYF. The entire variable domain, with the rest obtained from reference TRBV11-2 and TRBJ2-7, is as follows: EAGVAQSPRYKIIEKRQSVAFWCNPISGHATLYWYQQILGQGPKLLIQFQNNGVVDDSQLPKDRFSAERLKGVDSTLKIQPAKLEDSAVYLCASSPQEIYEQYFGPGTRLTVT.

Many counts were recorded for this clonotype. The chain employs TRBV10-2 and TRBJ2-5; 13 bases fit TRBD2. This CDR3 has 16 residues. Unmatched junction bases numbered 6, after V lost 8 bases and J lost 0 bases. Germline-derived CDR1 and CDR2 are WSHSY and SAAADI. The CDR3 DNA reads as TGCGCCAGCCGGACTAGCGGGGGCCAGTACCAAGAGACCCAGTACTTC. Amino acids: CASRTSGGQYQETQYF.

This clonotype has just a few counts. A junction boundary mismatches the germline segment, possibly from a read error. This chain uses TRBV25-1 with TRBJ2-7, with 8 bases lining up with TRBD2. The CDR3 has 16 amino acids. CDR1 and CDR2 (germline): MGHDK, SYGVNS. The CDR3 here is CACSSGGGTRSYEQYF. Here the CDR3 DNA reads TGTGCCTGCAGTTCCGGGGGGGGAACACGTTCCTACGAGCAGTACTTC.

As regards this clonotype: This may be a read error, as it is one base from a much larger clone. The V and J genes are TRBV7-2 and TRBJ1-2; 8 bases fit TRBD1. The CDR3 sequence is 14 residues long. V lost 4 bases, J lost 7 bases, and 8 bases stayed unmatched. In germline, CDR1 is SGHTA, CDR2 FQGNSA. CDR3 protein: CASSCTRTGFGYTF. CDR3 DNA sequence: TGTGCCAGCAGCTGTACGAGGACAGGGTTTGGCTACACCTTC.

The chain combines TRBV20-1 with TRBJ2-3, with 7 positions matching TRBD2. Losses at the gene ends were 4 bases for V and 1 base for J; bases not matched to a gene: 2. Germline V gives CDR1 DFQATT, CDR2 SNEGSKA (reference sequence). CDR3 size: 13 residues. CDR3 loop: CSATSGRTDTQYF. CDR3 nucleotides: TGCAGTGCTACTAGCGGACGCACAGATACGCAGTATTTT.

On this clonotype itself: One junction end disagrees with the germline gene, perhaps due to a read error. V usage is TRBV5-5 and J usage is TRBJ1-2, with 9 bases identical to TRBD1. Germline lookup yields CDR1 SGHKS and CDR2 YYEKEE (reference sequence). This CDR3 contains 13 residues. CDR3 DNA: TGTACCAGCAGGCGACAGGGGGACTATGGCTACACCTTC. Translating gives CTSRRQGDYGYTF.

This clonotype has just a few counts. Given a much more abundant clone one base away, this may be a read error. The CDR3 region is CSVKQGASPEQYF. CDR3 bases: TGCAGCGTTAAACAGGGGGCATCCCCTGAGCAGTACTTC. This chain uses TRBV29-1 with TRBJ2-5, with 9 bases fitting TRBD1. The CDR3 runs 13 residues. The ends lost 5 bases at V and 11 bases at J; junction bases unmatched: 12. Per the germline V gene, CDR1 is SQVTM and CDR2 is ANQGSEA. The variable domain in full, completed from reference TRBV29-1 and TRBJ2-5, reads SAVISQKPSRDICQRGTSLTIQCQVDSQVTMMFWYRQQPGQSLTLIATANQGSEATYESGFVIDKFPISRPNLTFSTLTVSNMSPEDSSIYLCSVKQGASPEQYFGPGTRLLVL.

In DNA form, the CDR3 reads TGTGCCAGCAGTTCCTTGACAGGGAACACCGGGGAGCTGTTTTTT. It yields the protein CASSSLTGNTGELFF. The chain recombines TRBV28 with TRBJ2-2, with a tentative D call TRBD1 (6 bases). This CDR3 is 15 amino acids long. Trimming cost V 4 bases and J 1 base, with 10 bases left between them. Per germline, CDR1 MDHEN and CDR2 SYDVKM.

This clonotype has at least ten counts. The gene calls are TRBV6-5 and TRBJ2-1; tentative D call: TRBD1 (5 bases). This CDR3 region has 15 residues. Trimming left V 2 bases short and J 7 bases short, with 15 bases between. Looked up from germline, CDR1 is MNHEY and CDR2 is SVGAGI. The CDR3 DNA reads TGTGCCAGCAGTTACGGCACAGGTTTTCGAAATGAGCAGTTCTTC. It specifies CASSYGTGFRNEQFF.

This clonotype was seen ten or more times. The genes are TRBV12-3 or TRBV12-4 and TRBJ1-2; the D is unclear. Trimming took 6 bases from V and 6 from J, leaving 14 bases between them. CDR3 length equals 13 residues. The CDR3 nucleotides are TGTGCCAGCAGAGGACTACTATCGGATGGCTACACCTTC. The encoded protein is CASRGLLSDGYTF.

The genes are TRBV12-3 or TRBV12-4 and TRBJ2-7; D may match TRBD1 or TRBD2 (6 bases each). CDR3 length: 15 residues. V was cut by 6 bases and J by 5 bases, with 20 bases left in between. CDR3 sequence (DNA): TGTGCCAGCAGCCGGGGCCCGGGGGCCGCTGACGAGCAGTACTTC. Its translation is CASSRGPGAADEQYF.

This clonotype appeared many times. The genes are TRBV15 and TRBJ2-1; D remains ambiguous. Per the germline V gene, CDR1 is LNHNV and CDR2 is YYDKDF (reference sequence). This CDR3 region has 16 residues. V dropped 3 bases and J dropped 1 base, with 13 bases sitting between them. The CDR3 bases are TGTGCCACCAGCAGCCGGGCCTCGGGTTCCTACAATGAGCAGTTCTTC. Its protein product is CATSSRASGSYNEQFF.

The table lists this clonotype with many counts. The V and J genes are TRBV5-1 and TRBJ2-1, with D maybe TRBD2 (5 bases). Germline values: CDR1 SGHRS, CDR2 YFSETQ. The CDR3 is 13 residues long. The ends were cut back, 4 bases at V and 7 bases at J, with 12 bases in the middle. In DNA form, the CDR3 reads TGCGCCAGCAGCATGCCTTCGGGGAATGAGCAGTTCTTC. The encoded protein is CASSMPSGNEQFF. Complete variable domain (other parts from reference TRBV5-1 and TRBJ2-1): KAGVTQTPRYLIKTRGQQVTLSCSPISGHRSVSWYQQTPGQGLQFLFEYFSETQRNKGNFPGRFSGRQFSNSRSEMNVSTLELGDSALYLCASSMPSGNEQFFGPGTRLTVL.

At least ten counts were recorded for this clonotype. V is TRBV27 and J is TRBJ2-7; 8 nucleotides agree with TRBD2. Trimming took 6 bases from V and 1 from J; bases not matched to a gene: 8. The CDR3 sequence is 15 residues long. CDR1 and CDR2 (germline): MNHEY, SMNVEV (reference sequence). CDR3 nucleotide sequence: TGTGCCAGCAGCCCTAGCGGGCTAGCGTCCTACGAGCAGTACTTC. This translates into CASSPSGLASYEQYF.

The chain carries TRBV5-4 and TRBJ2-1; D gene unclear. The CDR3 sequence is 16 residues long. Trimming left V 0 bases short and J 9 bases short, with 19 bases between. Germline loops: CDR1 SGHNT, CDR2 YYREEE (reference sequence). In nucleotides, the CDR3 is TGTGCCAGCAGCTTGGGGTTGGCCTATAGTTCGATTGAGCAGTTCTTC. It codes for CASSLGLAYSSIEQFF.